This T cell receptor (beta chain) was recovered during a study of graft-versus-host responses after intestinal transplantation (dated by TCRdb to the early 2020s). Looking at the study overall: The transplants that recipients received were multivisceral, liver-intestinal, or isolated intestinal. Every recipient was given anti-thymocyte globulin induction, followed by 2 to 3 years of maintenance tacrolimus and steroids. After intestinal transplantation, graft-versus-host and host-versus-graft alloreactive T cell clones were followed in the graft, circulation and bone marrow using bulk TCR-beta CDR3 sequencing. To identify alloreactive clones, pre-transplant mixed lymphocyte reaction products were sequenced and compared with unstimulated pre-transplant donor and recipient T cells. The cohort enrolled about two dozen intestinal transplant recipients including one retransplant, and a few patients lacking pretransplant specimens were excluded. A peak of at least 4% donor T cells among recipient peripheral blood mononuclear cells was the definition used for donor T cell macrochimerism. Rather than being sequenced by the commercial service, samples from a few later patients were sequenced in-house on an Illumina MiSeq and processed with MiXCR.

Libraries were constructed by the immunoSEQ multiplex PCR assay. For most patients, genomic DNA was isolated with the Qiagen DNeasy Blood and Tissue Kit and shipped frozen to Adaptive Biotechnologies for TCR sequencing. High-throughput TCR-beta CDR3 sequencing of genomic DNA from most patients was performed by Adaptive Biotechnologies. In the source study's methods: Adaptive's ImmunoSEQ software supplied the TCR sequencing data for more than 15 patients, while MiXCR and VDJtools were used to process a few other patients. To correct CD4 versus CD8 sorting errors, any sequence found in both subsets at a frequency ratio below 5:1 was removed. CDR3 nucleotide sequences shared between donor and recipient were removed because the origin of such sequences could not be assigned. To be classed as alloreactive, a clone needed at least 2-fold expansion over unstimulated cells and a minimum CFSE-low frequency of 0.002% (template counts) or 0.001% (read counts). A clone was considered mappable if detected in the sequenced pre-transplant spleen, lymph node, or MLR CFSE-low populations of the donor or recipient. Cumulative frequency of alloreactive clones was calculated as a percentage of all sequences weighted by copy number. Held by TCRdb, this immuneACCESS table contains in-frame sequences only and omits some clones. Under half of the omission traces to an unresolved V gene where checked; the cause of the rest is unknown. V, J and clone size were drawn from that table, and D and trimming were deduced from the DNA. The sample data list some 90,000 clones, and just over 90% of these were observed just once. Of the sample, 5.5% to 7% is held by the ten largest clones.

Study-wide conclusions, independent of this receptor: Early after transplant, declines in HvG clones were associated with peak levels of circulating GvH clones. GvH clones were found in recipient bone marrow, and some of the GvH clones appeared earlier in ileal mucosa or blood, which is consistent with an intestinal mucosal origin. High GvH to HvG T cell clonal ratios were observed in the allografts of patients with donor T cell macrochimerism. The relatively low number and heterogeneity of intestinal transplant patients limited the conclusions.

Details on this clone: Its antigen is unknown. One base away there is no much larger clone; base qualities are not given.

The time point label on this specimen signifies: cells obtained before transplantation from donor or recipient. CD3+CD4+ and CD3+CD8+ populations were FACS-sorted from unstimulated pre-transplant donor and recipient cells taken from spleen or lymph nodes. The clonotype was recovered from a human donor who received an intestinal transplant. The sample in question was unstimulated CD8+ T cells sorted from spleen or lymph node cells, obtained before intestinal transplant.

The sequence in DNA is TGTGCCAGCAGCTTAGGGCCTGAGCAGTTCTTC. Translated, it gives CASSLGPEQFF. The rearranged chain carries TRBV7-6 and TRBJ2-1, with the D gene too uncertain to name. V is pared back by 1 base and J by 9 bases, with 4 bases lying between the germline termini. From a lookup of the germline V gene, CDR1 and CDR2 are SGHVS and FNYEAQ. Including the terminal cysteine and phenylalanine, the CDR3 comprises 11 residues. The only DNA kept is the CDR3, 33 bases in frame from the first base.